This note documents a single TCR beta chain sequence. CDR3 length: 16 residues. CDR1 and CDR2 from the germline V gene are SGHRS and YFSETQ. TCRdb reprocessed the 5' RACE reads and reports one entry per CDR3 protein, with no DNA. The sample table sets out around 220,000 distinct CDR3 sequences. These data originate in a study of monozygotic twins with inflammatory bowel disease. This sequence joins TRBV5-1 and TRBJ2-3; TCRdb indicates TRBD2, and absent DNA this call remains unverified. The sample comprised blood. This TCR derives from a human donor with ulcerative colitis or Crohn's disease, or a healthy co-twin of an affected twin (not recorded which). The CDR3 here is CASSWGLAGGADTQYF.